This TCR beta chain was observed in a study of regulatory T cells in long-lasting Graves disease. Study-level results: Limited sample numbers may have lowered accuracy.

Deletions cut 6 bases from V and 9 bases from J, with 18 bases between. CDR3 size: 14 residues. The germline V gene encodes CDR1 SNHLY and CDR2 FYNNEI. Note on this clonotype: Its antigen is unknown.

iRepertoire HTBI primers and Arm-PCR of CDR3 regions built TCR beta libraries. One entry per CDR3 protein results from TCRdb running MiXCR on the multiplex PCR reads. The table shows approximately 300,000 distinct CDR3 sequences, with 18% occurring only once. This sample's time point: newly diagnosed GD, antithyroid drugs for less than 3 months. After RNA was extracted from PBMCs, the TCR library was made from it. As collected, the peripheral blood samples measured around 9 milliliters each and went into EDTA tubes. The sequence was collected from a female donor with Graves disease. The sample in question was peripheral blood mononuclear cells (PBMCs), obtained at new diagnosis, from a patient treated with antithyroid drugs. This chain uses TRBV2 with TRBJ2-1; D perhaps matches TRBD2 (7 bases). CDR3 sequence (DNA): TGTGCCAGCAGCTCTTCCTGGGGGGGGCCTGAGCAGTTCTTC. It yields the protein CASSSSWGGPEQFF.